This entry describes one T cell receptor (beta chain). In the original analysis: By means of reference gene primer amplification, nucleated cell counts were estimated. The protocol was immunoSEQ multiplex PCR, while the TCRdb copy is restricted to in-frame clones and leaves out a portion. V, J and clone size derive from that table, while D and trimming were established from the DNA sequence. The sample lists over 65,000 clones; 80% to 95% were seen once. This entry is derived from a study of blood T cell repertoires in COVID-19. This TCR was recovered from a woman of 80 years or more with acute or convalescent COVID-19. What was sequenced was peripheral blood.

The CDR3 nucleotides read TGTGCCAGCAGCCCAATGACTAGCGGGGGGGCCTACGAGCAGTACTTC. Its translation: CASSPMTSGGAYEQYF. This rearrangement joins TRBV7-8 to TRBJ2-7, with 14 positions matching TRBD2. V shed 5 bases, J shed 2 bases, and the junction held 5 bases outside the gene matches. The CDR3 has 16 amino acids. Looked up from germline, CDR1 is SGHVS and CDR2 is FQNEAQ. The variable domain in full, completed from reference TRBV7-8 and TRBJ2-7, reads GAGVSQSPRYKVAKRGQDVALRCDPISGHVSLFWYQQALGQGPEFLTYFQNEAQLDKSGLPSDRFFAERPEGSVSTLKIQRTQQEDSAVYLCASSPMTSGGAYEQYFGPGTRLTVT.